The sequence of this T cell receptor beta chain was determined in a study of blood T cell repertoires in COVID-19. Across the study: Some COVID-19 samples were acute and others convalescent; all came from the United States, Italy and Spain. PBMCs, B-cell-depleted T cells, or T cells were the source of the cDNA or gDNA that made up the material.

Seattle researchers signed up patients amid active infection and tracked them longitudinally. Germline CDR1 SGHTA, CDR2 FQGNSA. The CDR3 sequence is 15 residues long. The ends lost 5 bases at V and 5 bases at J; junction bases unmatched: 8. In the source study's methods: Using reference gene primer amplification, nucleated cell counts were estimated. Assay: immunoSEQ multiplex PCR; the TCRdb copy retains only in-frame clones and omits some. V, J and clone size derive from that table, while D and trimming were established from the DNA sequence. The table has about 220,000 clones, approximately 85% seen once; the top ten hold approximately 2.4%.

Sample: peripheral blood. The rearrangement joins TRBV7-2 to TRBJ2-2, with 7 positions matching TRBD2. The source is a woman in her 70s with COVID-19, enrolled during active disease. CDR3 protein: CASSQSGVETGELFF. CDR3 nucleotide sequence: TGTGCCAGCAGCCAGAGCGGGGTTGAGACCGGGGAGCTGTTTTTT.